These 30 T cell receptor beta chains were all obtained from the same sample, sequenced in a study of neoadjuvant nivolumab and ipilimumab in lung cancer. Profiling relied on immunoSEQ multiplex PCR, and the TCRdb table lists in-frame clones only, not all of them. The table records about 5,300 clones, roughly 91% of them present only once. The sample was blood, taken after neoadjuvant nivolumab, alone or with ipilimumab, at or shortly before surgery. Receptor source: an adult with non-small cell lung cancer. Some clones in this sample may be carry-over from other donors' samples.

The chain has TRBV11-3 and TRBJ2-6; 8 nucleotides line up with TRBD1. Germline V CDR1 and CDR2: SGHNT, YENEEA. V was clipped by 6 bases and J by 4 bases; unmatched bases: 5. This CDR3 has 15 residues. The CDR3 region is CASSQGTGGANVLTF. CDR3 DNA: TGTGCCAGCAGTCAGGGGACAGGAGGGGCCAACGTCCTGACTTTC. Filled out from reference TRBV11-3 and TRBJ2-6, the complete variable domain reads EAGVVQSPRYKIIEKKQPVAFWCNPISGHNTLYWYLQNLGQGPELLIRYENEEAVDDSQLPKDRFSAERLKGVDSTLKIQPAELGDSAVYLCASSQGTGGANVLTFGAGSRLTVL.

The chain is built from TRBV2 and TRBJ2-1; D gene uncertain. The ends were cut back, 2 bases at V and 7 bases at J, with 12 bases in the middle. The germline V gene has CDR1 SNHLY and CDR2 FYNNEI. There are 14 residues in the CDR3. The CDR3 here is CASSEIGWQNEQFF. The CDR3 DNA reads TGTGCCAGCAGTGAAATCGGCTGGCAAAATGAGCAGTTCTTC.

The rearrangement uses TRBV5-1 and TRBJ2-1; TRBD2 aligns across 13 bases. The V and J ends lost 4 bases and 0 bases, in that order; junction bases with no gene match: 10. The CDR3 consists of 19 residues. CDR1 SGHRS and CDR2 YFSETQ come from the germline V gene. For the CDR3, the DNA is TGCGCCAGCAGCCCGGAAGGGACTAGCGGGACAAGCTCCTACAATGAGCAGTTCTTC. Its translation: CASSPEGTSGTSSYNEQFF.

A note on this clone: Mismatch with germline at one junction end may stem from a read error. The chain carries TRBV7-7 and TRBJ2-1; TRBD2 matches at 12 bases. CDR1 is SSHAT, CDR2 FNYEAQ, per germline (reference sequence). This CDR3 has 15 amino acids. The CDR3 region has the DNA TGTGCTAGCAGTCCTGGGACTAGCGGGTCCAATGAGCAGTTCTTC. Protein sequence: CASSPGTSGSNEQFF.

The chain is built from TRBV5-8 and TRBJ2-6, with 10 bases lining up with TRBD1. The CDR3 is 17 residues long. Per germline, CDR1 SGHTS and CDR2 YDEGEE. The trim removed 5 bases at V and 1 base at J, leaving 6 bases unmatched. DNA for the CDR3: TGTGCCAGCAGGCACCCGGGACAGGGGTCTGGGGCCAACGTCCTGACTTTC. This gives the protein CASRHPGQGSGANVLTF.

The rearrangement uses TRBV30 and TRBJ2-7; D is unresolved. This CDR3 has 11 amino acids. Trimming left V 1 base short and J 0 bases short, with 1 base between. Germline CDR1 is GTSNPN and CDR2 is SVGIG (reference sequence). CDR3 protein: CAWSASYEQYF. The CDR3 DNA reads TGTGCCTGGAGTGCCTCCTACGAGCAGTACTTC.

The CDR3 bases are TGTGCCAGCCTGGAACTGTGGGGAAACACCATATATTTT. It encodes CASLELWGNTIYF. The rearrangement links TRBV2 to TRBJ1-3; D is ambiguous. The V end lost 8 bases, the J end lost 4 bases, and 12 bases lay between the germline ends. CDR3 length: 13 residues. From germline, CDR1 is SNHLY and CDR2 FYNNEI.

CDR3 protein: CASSLTGTSGYEQYF. The CDR3 nucleotides read TGTGCCAGCAGCTTGACCGGGACTAGCGGATACGAGCAGTACTTC. This chain links TRBV6-1 with TRBJ2-7; 11 bases are shared with TRBD2. The length of the CDR3 is 15 residues. The V segment lost 6 bases and the J segment 4 bases; nucleotides outside the gene matches: 8. The germline gives CDR1 MNHNS, CDR2 SASEGT.

The J gene is TRBJ2-5, the V gene TRBV5-6; D perhaps matches TRBD1 (6 bases). Germline CDR1 and CDR2: SGHDT and YYEEEE. The ends were cut back, 2 bases at V and 6 bases at J, with 14 bases in the middle. This CDR3 has 14 amino acids. CDR3 DNA sequence: TGTGCCAGCAGCTTAGGTAACAGGGTAAAGACCCAGTACTTC. Translating it yields CASSLGNRVKTQYF.

The rearrangement joins TRBV5-3 to TRBJ2-7, with TRBD1 matching 7 bases. TRBV5-3 is annotated as an ORF whose role is uncertain. CDR3 length: 14 amino acids. With V trimmed by 2 bases and J by 3 bases, 5 bases remained unmatched. Written as DNA, the CDR3 is TGTGCCAGAAGCTTCGACAGGGAACGCTACGAGCAGTACTTC. Translation gives CARSFDRERYEQYF.

The chain carries TRBV6-6 and TRBJ2-7, with 8 bases identical to TRBD2. Germline trimming cut 0 bases from V and 0 bases from J; bases unmatched to any gene: 4. CDR1 is MNHNY, CDR2 SVGAGI, per germline (reference sequence). The CDR3 runs 16 residues. The CDR3 sequence: CASSYSRLASSYEQYF. CDR3 DNA: TGTGCCAGCAGTTACTCGAGACTAGCGAGCTCCTACGAGCAGTACTTC.

The sample holds a few counts of this clone. The chain employs TRBV4-1 and TRBJ2-1, with D uncertain. Germline CDR1 MGHRA, CDR2 YSYEKL. Between the trimmed V and J ends, which lost 3 bases and 4 bases, there was a span of 7 bases. This CDR3 spans 13 amino acids. CDR3 residues: CASSHSTYNEQFF. As DNA, the CDR3 is TGCGCCAGCAGCCATTCTACTTACAATGAGCAGTTCTTC.

This chain uses TRBV18 with TRBJ2-3, with 11 positions matching TRBD2. CDR3 length: 16 residues. Germline CDR1 KGHSH, CDR2 LQKENI. V lost 8 bases and J lost 0; bases outside the gene matches: 7. The CDR3 DNA is TGTGCCAGCCAAGGGACTAGCGGTTCTAGCACAGATACGCAGTATTTT. Protein product: CASQGTSGSSTDTQYF.

This chain connects TRBV7-9 to TRBJ1-2, with no clear D. V was trimmed by 5 bases and J by 4 bases, leaving 11 bases between them. The CDR3 has 13 residues. Germline values: CDR1 SEHNR, CDR2 FQNEAQ (reference sequence). The CDR3 DNA is TGTGCCAGCAGCCTAAACCACGTCTATGGCTACACCTTC. Translating it yields CASSLNHVYGYTF.

This chain links TRBV6-5 with TRBJ1-2; maybe TRBD1 (5 bases). Germline V gives CDR1 MNHEY, CDR2 SVGAGI. The CDR3 has 13 amino acids. Trimming stripped 6 bases from V and 4 bases from J, with 12 bases between. The DNA of the CDR3 is TGTGCCAGCAGCCTCCGGGACGCCTATGGCTACACCTTC. This gives the protein CASSLRDAYGYTF.

This clone was detected once. The genes are TRBV5-1 and TRBJ2-7; tentatively, D is TRBD1 (5 bases). Germline V lookup: CDR1 SGHRS, CDR2 YFSETQ. V lost 4 bases, J lost 0 bases, and 14 bases lay in between. The CDR3 totals 15 residues. CDR3 sequence (DNA): TGCGCCAGCAGCGTGGACACTCTAAGCTCCTACGAGCAGTACTTC. Translation: CASSVDTLSSYEQYF.

The chain carries TRBV11-2 and TRBJ2-5, with TRBD1 matching over 7 bases. The CDR3 is made up of 14 amino acids. Per germline, CDR1 SGHAT and CDR2 FQNNGV. V lost 4 bases to trimming and J lost 2 bases; unmatched junction nucleotides: 4. The CDR3 reads CASSSGGQQETQYF. In DNA, the CDR3 is TGTGCCAGCAGCTCTGGGGGACAGCAAGAGACCCAGTACTTC.

The chain combines TRBV6-6 with TRBJ1-2, with TRBD1 identical over 7 bases. The trim removed 8 bases at V and 3 bases at J, leaving 15 bases unmatched. Germline V gives CDR1 MNHNY, CDR2 SVGAGI (reference sequence). The CDR3 runs to 16 residues. In DNA, the CDR3 is TGTGCCAGCGGACGGGACAGAACCTCCCGCGACTATGGCTACACCTTC. This encodes CASGRDRTSRDYGYTF.

The chain carries TRBV18 and TRBJ2-5; D is undetermined. Trimming pared 3 bases from V and 0 bases from J, leaving 8 bases between. Germline loops: CDR1 KGHSH, CDR2 LQKENI. The CDR3 is made up of 14 amino acids. CDR3 nucleotides: TGTGCCAGCTCACCGGACGGTAACCAAGAGACCCAGTACTTC. Translated: CASSPDGNQETQYF.

This chain joins TRBV18 and TRBJ1-4; D not certain. This CDR3 spans 15 amino acids. Germline V CDR1 and CDR2: KGHSH, LQKENI. V was pared by 1 base and J by 0 bases, with 6 bases between. CDR3 bases: TGTGCCAGCTCACCACGAGACGCAACTAATGAAAAACTGTTTTTT. Protein: CASSPRDATNEKLFF.

The CDR3 bases are TGTGCCAGCAGTTCAGACCGGGACCCCTACAATGAGCAGTTCTTC. Its protein is CASSSDRDPYNEQFF. This rearrangement joins TRBV9 to TRBJ2-1; D is possibly TRBD1 or TRBD2 (5 bases each). The CDR3 consists of 15 residues. Germline loops: CDR1 SGDLS, CDR2 YYNGEE. Trimming removed 5 bases at V and 2 bases at J, with 14 bases between.

This sequence joins TRBV5-1 and TRBJ2-1; 9 positions match TRBD2. The CDR3 covers 14 residues. Trimming at V came to 7 bases and at J to 9 bases, leaving 11 bases not matched to a gene. From germline, CDR1 is SGHRS and CDR2 YFSETQ. Here the CDR3 reads CASGLVAGAGEQFF. CDR3 nucleotides: TGCGCCAGCGGTCTGGTAGCGGGAGCCGGTGAGCAGTTCTTC.

The rearrangement joins TRBV2 to TRBJ2-1; D is undetermined. Germline V gene lookup returns CDR1 SNHLY and CDR2 FYNNEI. CDR3 length: 14 amino acids. The ends were cut back, 5 bases at V and 3 bases at J, with 11 bases in the middle. CDR3: CASSTPVGYNEQFF. Written as DNA, the CDR3 is TGTGCCAGCAGTACACCAGTTGGCTACAATGAGCAGTTCTTC.

CDR3 amino acids: CASSTGTGGTYGYTF. The CDR3 coding sequence is TGTGCCAGCAGCACCGGGACAGGGGGCACCTACGGCTACACCTTC. The chain joins TRBV7-9 to TRBJ1-2; TRBD1 aligns across 12 bases. The CDR3 is 15 residues long. CDR1 is SEHNR and CDR2 is FQNEAQ in the germline V gene (reference sequence). Germline trimming cut 5 bases from V and 8 bases from J; bases unmatched to any gene: 9.

This chain uses TRBV29-1 with TRBJ2-3; maybe TRBD2 (5 bases). The CDR3 consists of 11 residues. In germline, CDR1 is SQVTM, CDR2 ANQGSEA. The V end lost 6 bases, the J end lost 6 bases, and 10 bases lay between the germline ends. Here the CDR3 reads CSVATGDTQYF. Written as DNA, the CDR3 is TGCAGCGTGGCAACGGGGGATACGCAGTATTTT.

This clone was counted a single time. The chain joins TRBV18 to TRBJ2-3, with a possible D match to TRBD2 (6 bases). CDR1 is KGHSH and CDR2 is LQKENI in the germline V gene. This CDR3 contains 14 residues. Trimming stripped 3 bases from V and 5 bases from J, with 12 bases between. CDR3 in amino acids: CASSPENGGDTQYF. Written as DNA, the CDR3 is TGTGCCAGCTCACCCGAGAACGGGGGAGATACGCAGTATTTT.

The chain recombines TRBV11-3 with TRBJ2-7; the match to TRBD2 covers 10 bases. Germline trimming cut 4 bases from V and 2 bases from J; bases unmatched to any gene: 8. Looked up from germline, CDR1 is SGHNT and CDR2 is YENEEA. The length of the CDR3 is 16 residues. CDR3 nucleotide sequence: TGTGCCAGCAGCTACCCCGAAGCGGGAGGGCCCTACGAGCAGTACTTC. Amino acid sequence: CASSYPEAGGPYEQYF.

The rearrangement joins TRBV19 to TRBJ2-7, with no clear D. The CDR3 spans 12 residues. Germline V gene lookup returns CDR1 LNHDA and CDR2 SQIVND (reference sequence). V lost 6 bases and J lost 6, with 12 bases in between. The CDR3, as DNA: TGTGCCAGTAGCCGGGCGGTCGGCGAGCAGTACTTC. This gives the protein CASSRAVGEQYF.

The chain links TRBV23-1 to TRBJ2-5; D is ambiguous. TRBV23-1 is filed as an ORF, its function uncertain. V gave up 5 bases and J gave up 9 bases, with 13 bases separating them. The CDR3 runs to 12 residues. The CDR3 loop is CASSSLIEPQYF. CDR3 nucleotide sequence: TGCGCCAGCAGTTCGTTAATCGAACCCCAGTACTTC.

The chain couples TRBV15 to TRBJ1-1, with no clear D. This CDR3 is built from 13 residues. Trimming took 0 bases from V and 2 from J, leaving 4 bases between them. The V gene's germline CDR1 is LNHNV and CDR2 YYDKDF (reference sequence). The CDR3 protein is CATSRDTNTEAFF. As DNA, the CDR3 is TGTGCCACCAGCAGAGACACAAACACTGAAGCTTTCTTT.